A single sample gave rise to the 13 T cell receptor beta chains below, sequenced in a study of cytomegalovirus exposure and HLA in healthy donors. The PCR ran on 60 Vbeta and 13 Jbeta primers. Sequenced by immunoSEQ multiplex PCR; TCRdb stores in-frame clones only, minus some. The sample has 180,000 or so clones, 82% seen once. Sequencing used PBMCs. The receptors here all came from a boy between 2 and 15 years old in good health and CMV-seronegative.

The rearrangement links TRBV5-1 to TRBJ2-5; 12 bases match TRBD2. Losses at the gene ends were 4 bases for V and 5 bases for J; bases not matched to a gene: 6. Germline CDR1 and CDR2: SGHRS and YFSETQ. The CDR3 length is 15 residues. The CDR3 DNA sequence: TGCGCCAGCAGCCCTTTACTAGCGGGGGGCGAGACCCAGTACTTC. Translation gives CASSPLLAGGETQYF.

The rearrangement links TRBV6-4 to TRBJ1-2; D is uncertain. CDR3 length equals 11 residues. Germline lookup yields CDR1 MRHNA and CDR2 SNTAGT. Trimming stripped 2 bases from V and 6 bases from J, with 4 bases between. The CDR3 DNA follows: TGTGCCAGCAGTGACCTCCATGGCTACACCTTC. This codes for CASSDLHGYTF.

The V gene is TRBV6-7, the J gene TRBJ1-6; D is possibly TRBD1 (6 bases). TRBV6-7 is sorted into the ORF group, with uncertain function. The CDR3 is 17 amino acids. Trimming took off 1 base at V and 7 bases at J, with 17 bases between the two ends. The chain's CDR3 is CASSYFHVSGQNSPLHF. CDR3 coding DNA: TGTGCCAGCAGTTACTTCCACGTTTCCGGACAGAATTCACCCCTCCACTTT.

Regarding this clone: The junction departs from germline at one end; a sequencing error may be responsible. The rearrangement uses TRBV7-9 and TRBJ1-2, with 7 bases lining up with TRBD1. From germline, CDR1 is SEHNR and CDR2 FQNEAQ (reference sequence). The CDR3 is 16 residues long. This CDR3 is CSSSLAADRRDYGYTF. In nucleotides, the CDR3 is TGTTCCAGCAGCTTAGCAGCGGACAGGAGGGACTATGGCTACACCTTC.

The chain has TRBV10-3 and TRBJ2-4; 11 bases fit TRBD2. The CDR3 spans 18 residues. Germline CDR1 ENHRY, CDR2 SYGVKD. J lost 1 base, V lost 3 bases, and 8 bases had no gene match. The CDR3 loop is CAISDGSGGAGAKNIQYF. DNA for the CDR3: TGTGCCATCAGTGACGGTAGCGGGGGGGCCGGGGCCAAAAACATTCAGTACTTC.

As DNA, the CDR3 is TGTGCCAGCAGTTTTCCAGTACAGGGTTTGCGGAGTGAAAAACTGTTTTTT. Protein sequence: CASSFPVQGLRSEKLFF. The chain carries TRBV11-2 and TRBJ1-4, with D possibly matching TRBD1 (6 bases). The CDR3 runs 17 residues. Germline V lookup: CDR1 SGHAT, CDR2 FQNNGV. Trimming shortened V by 6 bases and J by 7 bases, and 24 bases separated the two germline ends.

This clone has just one count. At the DNA level, this CDR3 is encoded by other sequences in the same sample as well. The chain has TRBV30 and TRBJ1-1; possibly TRBD1 for D (5 bases). Per the germline V gene, CDR1 is GTSNPN and CDR2 is SVGIG (reference sequence). The CDR3 length is 13 residues. Trimming removed 0 bases from V and 2 bases from J, with 7 bases in between. The DNA for the CDR3 is TGTGCCTGGAGTGTTCAGGGAAACACTGAAGCTTTCTTT. Encoded protein: CAWSVQGNTEAFF.

The chain combines TRBV9 with TRBJ1-3; perhaps TRBD1 as D (5 bases). Deletions cut 3 bases from V and 0 bases from J, with 13 bases between. The CDR3 runs 16 residues. CDR1 is SGDLS, CDR2 YYNGEE, per germline. This CDR3 is CASSGGAPFSGNTIYF. CDR3 sequence (DNA): TGTGCCAGCAGCGGCGGGGCTCCCTTCTCTGGAAACACCATATATTTT.

V usage is TRBV7-3 and J usage is TRBJ2-2; possibly TRBD1 for D (5 bases). CDR3 length equals 14 residues. Germline V gene sequence: CDR1 SGHTA, CDR2 FQGTGA. Trimming pared 2 bases from V and 2 bases from J, leaving 6 bases between. CDR3 sequence: CASSLDRNTGELFF. In DNA form, the CDR3 reads TGTGCCAGCAGCTTAGACAGAAACACCGGGGAGCTGTTTTTT.

This clone has just a few counts. The chain carries TRBV7-3 and TRBJ2-3, with a tentative D call TRBD2 (5 bases). With 5 bases removed from V and 4 bases from J, the gap between germline ends came to 13 bases. Per the germline V gene, CDR1 is SGHTA and CDR2 is FQGTGA. The CDR3 runs to 14 residues. The CDR3 here is CASSPAGVADTQYF. DNA for the CDR3: TGTGCCAGCAGCCCTGCCGGGGTGGCAGATACGCAGTATTTT.

The chain recombines TRBV5-1 with TRBJ2-2, with TRBD1 matching 7 bases. After removal of 2 bases from V and 5 bases from J, the junction contained 3 bases not matched to a gene. Germline lookup yields CDR1 SGHRS and CDR2 YFSETQ. The CDR3 has 14 residues. The CDR3 DNA reads as TGCGCCAGCAGCTTTGGGACAGTGACCGGGGAGCTGTTTTTT. It specifies CASSFGTVTGELFF. Full variable domain (outside the CDR3, taken from reference TRBV5-1 and TRBJ2-2): KAGVTQTPRYLIKTRGQQVTLSCSPISGHRSVSWYQQTPGQGLQFLFEYFSETQRNKGNFPGRFSGRQFSNSRSEMNVSTLELGDSALYLCASSFGTVTGELFFGEGSRLTVL.

This rearrangement joins TRBV4-3 to TRBJ1-6; D is ambiguous. Germline CDR1 LGHNA, CDR2 YSLEER. The V end was cut by 4 bases, the J end by 6 bases, with 7 bases between. This CDR3 has 13 residues. CDR3 in amino acids: CASSLGVNSPLHF. CDR3 nucleotides: TGCGCCAGCAGCCTCGGGGTTAATTCACCCCTCCACTTT.

The V call is TRBV5-5, the J call TRBJ2-1; 11 positions match TRBD2. This CDR3 has 15 residues. From germline, CDR1 is SGHKS and CDR2 YYEKEE (reference sequence). Trimming cost V 4 bases and J 9 bases; bases outside gene matches: 9. The CDR3 loop is CASSKETSGVLEQFF. CDR3 DNA sequence: TGTGCCAGCAGCAAAGAGACTAGCGGGGTTCTTGAGCAGTTCTTC.